These 21 T cell receptor beta chains were all obtained from the same sample, sequenced in a study of T cell responses to AZD1222 COVID-19 vaccine. TCRdb's table, derived via immunoSEQ multiplex PCR, lists solely in-frame clones and lacks some. The data hold 200,000 or so clones, with 85% to 90% observed a single time. The sample was peripheral blood, taken on day 0 of MenACWY control vaccination. The receptors derive from an adult in good health.

The V and J genes are TRBV28 and TRBJ1-4; D is uncertain. V was shortened by 7 bases and J by 3 bases, with 9 bases between the two germline ends. Germline V lookup: CDR1 MDHEN, CDR2 SYDVKM. This CDR3 is 13 amino acids long. The CDR3 region is CASINGANEKLFF. The CDR3 coding sequence is TGTGCCAGCATCAACGGAGCTAATGAAAAACTGTTTTTT.

V and J are TRBV6-5 and TRBJ2-3; D remains ambiguous. This CDR3 has 13 residues. Trimming stripped 5 bases from V and 5 bases from J, with 11 bases between. The germline V gene has CDR1 MNHEY and CDR2 SVGAGI. CDR3 residues: CASSPYVVDTQYF. CDR3 nucleotide sequence: TGTGCCAGCAGTCCCTACGTGGTAGATACGCAGTATTTT.

This clone has just a few counts. V usage is TRBV7-9 and J usage is TRBJ1-2; TRBD1 agrees at 9 bases. V lost 1 base to trimming and J lost 6 bases; unmatched junction nucleotides: 6. The CDR3 contains 15 residues. Germline V gives CDR1 SEHNR, CDR2 FQNEAQ (reference sequence). The CDR3 DNA follows: TGTGCCAGCAGCTTAGTAGGGGACAGGGCCGATGGCTACACCTTC. It encodes CASSLVGDRADGYTF.

The V and J genes are TRBV5-1 and TRBJ2-2, with D hard to call. The CDR3 contains 16 residues. Germline assignment: CDR1 SGHRS and CDR2 YFSETQ. Trimming cost V 1 base and J 0 bases, with 10 bases left between them. The CDR3 region has the DNA TGCGCCAGCAGCTTGAATTCCGTTACGAACACCGGGGAGCTGTTTTTT. Translated: CASSLNSVTNTGELFF.

This clone has more than one count but fewer than ten. This chain uses TRBV19 with TRBJ1-2; D unclear. The ends were cut back, 3 bases at V and 4 bases at J, with 3 bases in the middle. Germline loops: CDR1 LNHDA, CDR2 SQIVND (reference sequence). This CDR3 spans 11 amino acids. This CDR3 is CASSMFYGYTF. DNA for the CDR3: TGTGCCAGTAGTATGTTCTATGGCTACACCTTC.

The V gene is TRBV7-5, the J gene TRBJ1-2. TRBV7-5 is a pseudogene locus. The CDR3 loop spans 16 amino acids. DNA of the CDR3: TGTGTCAGAAGCCCCTTTAACCCCCTCCACGTCTATGGCTACACCTTC. Protein product: CVRSPFNPLHVYGYTF.

The table lists this clone with a few counts. The chain joins TRBV5-1 to TRBJ1-6; perhaps TRBD1 as D (5 bases). Germline V gives CDR1 SGHRS, CDR2 YFSETQ. V was clipped by 4 bases and J by 0 bases, with 14 bases between them. The CDR3 is made up of 17 amino acids. CDR3 sequence (DNA): TGCGCCAGCAGCAGGGACCCTCTGAGCTCCTATAATTCACCCCTCCACTTT. Encoded protein: CASSRDPLSSYNSPLHF.

The V and J genes are TRBV7-8 and TRBJ2-3; unclear D gene. Germline V gene lookup returns CDR1 SGHVS and CDR2 FQNEAQ. Trimming removed 6 bases at V and 2 bases at J, with 12 bases between. This CDR3 is 14 amino acids long. The CDR3 bases are TGTGCCAGCAGTGCTGGGCTCCTCACAGATACGCAGTATTTT. Protein product: CASSAGLLTDTQYF. Looking up the rest from reference TRBV7-8 and TRBJ2-3 gives the full variable domain: GAGVSQSPRYKVAKRGQDVALRCDPISGHVSLFWYQQALGQGPEFLTYFQNEAQLDKSGLPSDRFFAERPEGSVSTLKIQRTQQEDSAVYLCASSAGLLTDTQYFGPGTRLTVL.

This chain connects TRBV9 to TRBJ1-4, with TRBD1 as a possible D gene (5 bases). CDR1 is SGDLS, CDR2 YYNGEE, per germline. Deletions cut 4 bases from V and 7 bases from J, with 20 bases between. This CDR3 region has 16 residues. In DNA, the CDR3 is TGTGCCAGCAGCCCCCGCGACAGCCGATGGCCTGAAAAACTGTTTTTT. Amino acid sequence: CASSPRDSRWPEKLFF.

The rearrangement links TRBV5-6 to TRBJ1-2, with D uncertain. This CDR3 has 12 residues. Trimming removed 3 bases at V and 8 bases at J, with 11 bases between. The germline V gene encodes CDR1 SGHDT and CDR2 YYEEEE. The CDR3 protein is CASSSLVGGYTF. The CDR3 bases are TGTGCCAGCAGCTCGTTGGTTGGAGGCTACACCTTC.

The gene calls are TRBV4-3 and TRBJ1-1, with TRBD1 matching 8 bases. The CDR3 covers 15 residues. V trimming: 1 base; J trimming: 1 base; junction bases outside the gene matches: 2. CDR1 and CDR2 (germline): LGHNA, YSLEER. CDR3 coding DNA: TGCGCCAGCAGCCAAGGTGGACAGGGGAACACTGAAGCTTTCTTT. It translates to CASSQGGQGNTEAFF.

The chain recombines TRBV4-3 with TRBJ2-3; 9 nucleotides agree with TRBD2. V dropped 4 bases and J dropped 9; count of bases not matched to a gene: 5. Germline lookup yields CDR1 LGHNA and CDR2 YSLEER. CDR3 length: 13 residues. CDR3 in DNA: TGCGCCAGCAGCCTAACGACTAGCGGAACGCAGTATTTT. Protein product: CASSLTTSGTQYF.

The chain links TRBV4-2 to TRBJ2-1, with a possible D match to TRBD2 (7 bases). The CDR3 sequence is 12 residues long. The V gene lost 2 bases and the J gene lost 12 bases, with 11 bases spanning the gap. Per the germline V gene, CDR1 is LGHNA and CDR2 is YNFKEQ. In DNA, the CDR3 is TGTGCCAGCAGCCAAAGGGGGGGCCTGCAGTTCTTC. This gives the protein CASSQRGGLQFF.

This clone was counted between two and nine times. This rearrangement joins TRBV6-5 to TRBJ2-3, with a weak D call TRBD2 (5 bases). V lost 7 bases and J lost 2, with 16 bases in between. Germline CDR1 is MNHEY and CDR2 is SVGAGI. This CDR3 comprises 15 residues. Here the CDR3 DNA reads TGTGCCAGCACCGAGGGTCAAGGGTACACAGATACGCAGTATTTT. Protein: CASTEGQGYTDTQYF.

This clone was seen once. The chain couples TRBV28 to TRBJ1-5; 7 nucleotides agree with TRBD1. The V and J ends lost 6 bases and 5 bases, in that order; junction bases with no gene match: 13. Germline CDR1 MDHEN, CDR2 SYDVKM. The CDR3 consists of 16 residues. CDR3: CASRGIIGTEYQPQHF. The CDR3 bases are TGTGCCAGCAGGGGAATCATCGGGACAGAGTATCAGCCCCAGCATTTT.

The J gene is TRBJ2-5, the V gene TRBV27; weak D call: TRBD1 (5 bases). The CDR3 contains 15 residues. The germline V and J ends were trimmed by 6 bases and 5 bases, with 19 bases remaining between them. CDR1 is MNHEY and CDR2 is SMNVEV in the germline V gene (reference sequence). Here the CDR3 reads CASSLLRGGPETQYF. Here the CDR3 DNA reads TGTGCCAGCAGCCTGCTTAGGGGCGGCCCCGAGACCCAGTACTTC.

V is TRBV4-2 and J is TRBJ1-6; 9 bases are shared with TRBD1. The ends lost 3 bases at V and 7 bases at J; junction bases unmatched: 10. The germline CDR1 and CDR2 sequences are LGHNA and YNFKEQ. The CDR3 spans 17 residues. The CDR3 sequence is CASSQPLGDRVNSPLHF. CDR3 DNA: TGTGCCAGCAGCCAGCCACTGGGGGACAGGGTAAATTCACCCCTCCACTTT.

The chain employs TRBV3-1 (or the pseudogene TRBV3-2) and TRBJ1-4; 12 bases fit TRBD1. Germline trimming cut 4 bases from V and 5 bases from J; bases unmatched to any gene: 8. This CDR3 region has 17 residues. The germline gives CDR1 LGHDT, CDR2 YNNKEL (reference sequence). The CDR3 nucleotides are TGTGCCAGCAGCCGGCGTGGGACAGGGGGCGTCAATGAAAAACTGTTTTTT. It specifies CASSRRGTGGVNEKLFF.

A few counts support this clone. The chain links TRBV7-9 to TRBJ1-1, with 7 bases fitting TRBD1. Trimming cost V 3 bases and J 5 bases; bases outside gene matches: 6. CDR1 and CDR2 from the germline V gene are SEHNR and FQNEAQ (reference sequence). This CDR3 contains 14 residues. CDR3 bases: TGTGCCAGCAGCTTCTCAGGGGGTAGGACTGAAGCTTTCTTT. Translated, it gives CASSFSGGRTEAFF.

This clone has only one observation. J is TRBJ2-5 and V is TRBV11-3; 9 bases match TRBD2. J was trimmed by 2 bases and V by 1 base; bases with no gene match: 2. This CDR3 is 15 amino acids long. The germline gives CDR1 SGHNT, CDR2 YENEEA. CDR3 nucleotides: TGTGCCAGCAGCTTAGGACTAGCGGAACAAGAGACCCAGTACTTC. Its protein is CASSLGLAEQETQYF.

The genes are TRBV27 and TRBJ2-5; TRBD2 matches at 11 bases. This CDR3 is 17 amino acids long. With V trimmed by 3 bases and J by 1 base, 7 bases remained unmatched. Germline V gives CDR1 MNHEY, CDR2 SMNVEV (reference sequence). CDR3 residues: CASSFRRLAGRQETQYF. The CDR3 bases are TGTGCCAGCAGTTTTCGAAGACTAGCGGGACGCCAAGAGACCCAGTACTTC.